The 28 T cell receptor beta chains below were found in one sample sequenced in a study of T cells in localized non-small cell lung cancer. This table comes from immunoSEQ multiplex PCR, and its TCRdb copy is limited to in-frame clones, with some not included. The repertoire has tens of thousands of clones, about 80% of them found once; the top ten carry about 5.4%. Sequenced here: peripheral blood mononuclear cells, sampled before any cancer treatment. The receptors here all came from a man between 40 and 70 years old with stage III lung adenocarcinoma.

The chain is built from TRBV28 and TRBJ2-7; 7 bases fit TRBD1. The CDR3 is 15 amino acids. V lost 5 bases, J lost 0 bases, and 7 bases stayed unmatched. Germline assignment: CDR1 MDHEN and CDR2 SYDVKM. CDR3 bases: TGTGCCAGCAGTCCCGAGGGACAGACCTCCTACGAGCAGTACGTC. This encodes CASSPEGQTSYEQYV.

The chain recombines TRBV7-3 with TRBJ2-7; 7 bases align to TRBD1. The germline V gene has CDR1 SGHTA and CDR2 FQGTGA. This CDR3 spans 13 amino acids. Trimming cost V 1 base and J 5 bases; bases outside gene matches: 2. The CDR3 region is CASSLRGGDEQYF. CDR3 in DNA: TGTGCCAGCAGCTTAAGAGGGGGCGACGAGCAGTACTTC.

This clone was seen a single time. This CDR3 reads CASSIGFRSNQPQHF. The CDR3 DNA follows: TGTGCCAGTAGTATCGGGTTTAGGAGCAATCAGCCCCAGCATTTT. The gene calls are TRBV19 and TRBJ1-5; D uncertain. Trimming shortened V by 3 bases and J by 1 base, and 10 bases separated the two germline ends. This CDR3 has 15 residues. Germline V gene data show CDR1 as LNHDA and CDR2 as SQIVND (reference sequence).

The chain has TRBV5-1 and TRBJ2-7, with D possibly being TRBD2 (6 bases). This CDR3 region has 14 residues. Germline assignment: CDR1 SGHRS and CDR2 YFSETQ. Trimming removed 4 bases at V and 5 bases at J, with 16 bases between. CDR3 bases: TGCGCCAGCAGCCTGGGGGGTTCGGGCGACGAGCAGTACGTC. Encoded protein: CASSLGGSGDEQYV.

V is TRBV6-6 and J is TRBJ2-7; 9 nucleotides align to TRBD2. CDR3 length: 14 residues. Germline CDR1 reads MNHNY; CDR2 reads SVGAGI (reference sequence). Trimming cost V 9 bases and J 3 bases; bases outside gene matches: 9. Here the CDR3 DNA reads TGTGCCAGTAGATTAGCGGGAGTCCGCTACGAGCAGTACTTC. Residues: CASRLAGVRYEQYF.

The chain carries TRBV5-4 and TRBJ2-3, with D possibly being TRBD2 (5 bases). Germline lookup yields CDR1 SGHNT and CDR2 YYREEE (reference sequence). This CDR3 has 15 amino acids. V was clipped by 2 bases and J by 1 base, with 11 bases between them. CDR3 coding DNA: TGTGCCAGCAGCTTCGGCGGGTCTGGCACAGATACGCAGTATTTT. Its protein product is CASSFGGSGTDTQYF.

This rearrangement joins TRBV14 to TRBJ2-2, with TRBD1 matching 8 bases. Germline CDR1 reads SGHDN; CDR2 reads FVKESK. CDR3 size: 14 residues. The V and J ends lost 5 bases and 6 bases, in that order; junction bases with no gene match: 5. The CDR3 sequence is CASSALQGAGELFF. CDR3 nucleotide sequence: TGTGCCAGCAGCGCCTTACAGGGGGCCGGGGAGCTGTTTTTT.

The J gene is TRBJ2-7, the V gene TRBV2; 8 positions agree with TRBD2. V shed 7 bases, J shed 2 bases, and the junction held 4 bases outside the gene matches. Germline assignment: CDR1 SNHLY and CDR2 FYNNEI. The CDR3 is 13 residues long. For the CDR3, the DNA is TGTGCCAGCACTTCGGGACTAGCCTACGAGCAGTACGTC. Translating gives CASTSGLAYEQYV.

The V call is TRBV4-2, the J call TRBJ2-2; D unclear. The CDR3 has 15 residues. Trimming took off 1 base at V and 2 bases at J, with 8 bases between the two ends. The germline CDR1 and CDR2 sequences are LGHNA and YNFKEQ. The CDR3 spells CASSQGPVNTGELFF. In DNA form, the CDR3 reads TGTGCCAGCAGCCAAGGACCAGTCAACACCGGGGAGCTGTTTTTT.

The chain joins TRBV19 to TRBJ1-1; D is possibly TRBD1 (5 bases). CDR1 and CDR2 (germline): LNHDA, SQIVND (reference sequence). The CDR3 is made up of 13 amino acids. Trimming pared 7 bases from V and 0 bases from J, leaving 9 bases between. DNA of the CDR3: TGTGCCAGTATGACGGGGCTGAACACTGAAGCTTTCTTT. Translating it yields CASMTGLNTEAFF.

The gene calls are TRBV29-1 and TRBJ1-1; D is undetermined. Germline values: CDR1 SQVTM, CDR2 ANQGSEA. V lost 5 bases and J lost 6, with 25 bases in between. The CDR3 is 16 residues long. The DNA of the CDR3 is TGCAGCGTTTCAATAACACTGGGCTCACTGAAGGCTGAAGCTTTCTTT. It encodes CSVSITLGSLKAEAFF.

V and J are TRBV19 and TRBJ2-2, with 14 bases aligning to TRBD2. V gave up 6 bases and J gave up 7 bases; unmatched junction bases: 7. The CDR3 has 16 amino acids. Germline-derived CDR1 and CDR2 are LNHDA and SQIVND (reference sequence). The CDR3 DNA is TGTGCCAGTAGACCGGGACTAGCGGGAGTTAGCGGGGAGCTGTTTTTT. Encoded protein: CASRPGLAGVSGELFF.

The V gene is TRBV5-8, the J gene TRBJ1-1; no reliable D call. This CDR3 contains 12 residues. Germline CDR1 is SGHTS and CDR2 is YDEGEE. V was pared by 2 bases and J by 6 bases, with 8 bases between. CDR3 nucleotide sequence: TGTGCCAGCAGCTTTGCACGGTCTGAAGCTTTCTTT. Translation gives CASSFARSEAFF.

This clone was observed a handful of times. The rearrangement joins TRBV7-2 to TRBJ2-4, with D uncertain. V lost 2 bases, J lost 8 bases, and 10 bases lay in between. CDR1 and CDR2 from the germline V gene are SGHTA and FQGNSA. This CDR3 is 13 amino acids long. This CDR3 reads CASSLRVGDIQYF. The CDR3 DNA reads as TGTGCCAGCAGCTTACGAGTAGGAGACATTCAGTACTTC.

The CDR3 sequence: CASGSGTGEETQYF. CDR3 sequence (DNA): TGTGCTAGTGGTTCCGGGACAGGGGAAGAGACCCAGTACTTC. The V gene is TRBV12-5, the J gene TRBJ2-5; 10 bases are shared with TRBD1. The CDR3 has 14 amino acids. Per the germline V gene, CDR1 is LGHNT and CDR2 is FRNRAP. Germline trimming cut 4 bases from V and 3 bases from J; bases unmatched to any gene: 2.

J is TRBJ2-5 and V is TRBV6-5, with TRBD2 identical over 12 bases. The germline V gene encodes CDR1 MNHEY and CDR2 SVGAGI. The length of the CDR3 is 14 residues. V shed 8 bases, J shed 6 bases, and the junction held 7 bases outside the gene matches. CDR3 nucleotides: TGTGCCAGCGGAACTAGCGGGGGGTTAAAGACCCAGTACTTC. Translation gives CASGTSGGLKTQYF.

The chain carries TRBV6-5 and TRBJ1-4; 7 bases line up with TRBD1. This CDR3 has 15 residues. Germline assignment: CDR1 MNHEY and CDR2 SVGAGI. V was pared by 0 bases and J by 7 bases, with 5 bases of the junction left unmatched. The CDR3 loop is CASSYSRQGVEKLFF. Written as DNA, the CDR3 is TGTGCCAGCAGTTACTCGAGACAGGGTGTTGAAAAACTGTTTTTT.

The CDR3 loop is CASRGTGTYEQYV. The CDR3 DNA reads TGTGCCAGCAGGGGGACAGGGACCTACGAGCAGTACGTC. The chain joins TRBV6-1 to TRBJ2-7; 9 nucleotides align to TRBD1. The germline V gene encodes CDR1 MNHNS and CDR2 SASEGT. CDR3 length: 13 amino acids. V trimming: 6 bases; J trimming: 2 bases; junction bases outside the gene matches: 2.

The chain recombines TRBV10-3 with TRBJ1-4, with D unresolved. V was shortened by 6 bases and J by 2 bases, with 4 bases between the two germline ends. Germline loops: CDR1 ENHRY, CDR2 SYGVKD. This CDR3 is built from 12 residues. The CDR3 region has the DNA TGTGCCATCAGGGGGACTAATGAAAAACTGTTTTTT. This encodes CAIRGTNEKLFF.

V usage is TRBV28 and J usage is TRBJ1-5; D gene uncertain. The CDR3 sequence is 14 residues long. Germline CDR1 reads MDHEN; CDR2 reads SYDVKM. V was shortened by 4 bases and J by 6 bases, with 13 bases between the two germline ends. The CDR3 loop is CASSSSGRLQPQHF. DNA for the CDR3: TGTGCCAGCAGTTCCTCGGGCAGGCTTCAGCCCCAGCATTTT.

The chain is built from TRBV10-1 and TRBJ2-5; D remains ambiguous. The CDR3 totals 13 residues. V lost 2 bases to trimming and J lost 5 bases, with 9 bases between them. Germline V gene data show CDR1 as WNHNN and CDR2 as SYGVQD (reference sequence). The CDR3 reads CASSENYFETQYF. Written as DNA, the CDR3 is TGCGCCAGCAGTGAGAACTATTTCGAGACCCAGTACTTC.

Comments on this clone: An end of the junction differs from the germline gene, which may be a read error. The CDR3 spells CASSPRQGPAAGF. CDR3 DNA: TGTGCCAGTAGTCCGCGACAGGGGCCCGCCGCTGGGTTC. The chain uses TRBV19 and TRBJ1-2; 8 nucleotides align to TRBD1. The CDR3 is 13 amino acids. The V gene's germline CDR1 is LNHDA and CDR2 SQIVND (reference sequence). The full variable domain, rest sourced from reference TRBV19 and TRBJ1-2, is DGGITQSPKYLFRKEGQNVTLSCEQNLNHDAMYWYRQDPGQGLRLIYYSQIVNDFQKGDIAEGYSVSREKKESFPLTVTSAQKNPTAFYLCASSPRQGPAAGFGSGTRLTVV.

This chain joins TRBV28 and TRBJ2-7; D is ambiguous. Germline V gives CDR1 MDHEN, CDR2 SYDVKM. The CDR3 is 11 amino acids. Trimming removed 6 bases from V and 3 bases from J, with 6 bases in between. The CDR3 DNA reads as TGTGCCAGCAGCCTCCTCTACGAGCAGTACTTC. This codes for CASSLLYEQYF.

This clone was counted between two and nine times. This rearrangement joins TRBV5-1 to TRBJ2-2; TRBD1 aligns across 8 bases. Trimming at V came to 6 bases and at J to 4 bases, leaving 8 bases not matched to a gene. The length of the CDR3 is 15 residues. Germline assignment: CDR1 SGHRS and CDR2 YFSETQ. CDR3 residues: CASKLKTGATGELFF. The CDR3 DNA is TGCGCCAGCAAACTGAAGACAGGGGCCACCGGGGAGCTGTTTTTT.

The chain couples TRBV28 to TRBJ2-7; a weak D match, TRBD2 (6 bases). CDR1 and CDR2 (germline): MDHEN, SYDVKM. V was shortened by 5 bases and J by 2 bases, with 19 bases between the two germline ends. The CDR3 covers 16 residues. CDR3 nucleotide sequence: TGTGCCAGCAGTGACCCATCGGGCGGGACGCCCTACGAGCAGTACTTC. Amino acid sequence: CASSDPSGGTPYEQYF.

This chain links TRBV6-6 with TRBJ1-5, with 7 bases matching TRBD1. There are 15 residues in the CDR3. After removal of 8 bases from V and 4 bases from J, the junction contained 11 bases not matched to a gene. CDR1 and CDR2 from the germline V gene are MNHNY and SVGAGI (reference sequence). CDR3 in amino acids: CASENGQAYNQPQHF. The CDR3 bases are TGTGCCAGCGAGAATGGACAGGCTTATAATCAGCCCCAGCATTTT.

This sequence joins TRBV5-1 and TRBJ1-4, with 9 bases aligning to TRBD1. J gave up 6 bases and V 4 bases, and 7 bases lay outside the gene matches. CDR3 length: 15 amino acids. The germline V gene encodes CDR1 SGHRS and CDR2 YFSETQ. Here the CDR3 reads CASSAVTGGDEKLFF. CDR3 nucleotide sequence: TGCGCCAGCAGCGCGGTGACAGGGGGAGATGAAAAACTGTTTTTT.

The rearrangement uses TRBV2 and TRBJ2-1; no clear D gene. V was cut by 5 bases and J by 4 bases, with 9 bases left in between. CDR3 length equals 13 residues. Germline lookup yields CDR1 SNHLY and CDR2 FYNNEI. CDR3: CASSPQDYNEQFF. CDR3 sequence (DNA): TGTGCCAGCAGTCCCCAGGATTACAATGAGCAGTTCTTC.